These T cell receptor beta chains were read from a single sample in a study of blood T cells in healthy people across ages. TCRdb reprocessed the 5' RACE reads with MiXCR, giving one entry per CDR3 protein. The data show some 860,000 distinct CDR3 sequences, more than 55% seen once. The specimen sequenced was blood. These receptors were obtained from a man aged 40-49 years in good health. Both conserved end residues are trimmed from each CDR3. Fields, in order: J gene, V gene, CDR3 protein.

TRBJ1-6,TRBV5-1,ASSQDFSSYNSPLH
TRBJ2-7,TRBV12-3/TRBV12-4,ASSLAPDSFVRYEQY
TRBJ2-3,TRBV5-1,ASSYRRANRGGPDTQY
TRBJ2-7,TRBV25-1,ASSKTGLSYEQY
TRBJ2-4,TRBV6-2/TRBV6-3,ASSYSDRVKNIQY
TRBJ2-5,TRBV5-1,ASTLGLDETQY
TRBJ2-1,TRBV29-1,SVEDAPLAGTSDEQF
TRBJ2-1,TRBV4-2,ASSQDSGQSGRNEQF
TRBJ2-2,TRBV28,ASSLLKGNTGELF
TRBJ2-1,TRBV28,ASSSQLAGGLFLRSYNEQF
TRBJ2-1,TRBV2,ASSEGLAEPGF
TRBJ2-3,TRBV7-2,ASSPQDTQY
NA,TRBV20-1,SARRDGTGDEQY
TRBJ1-2,TRBV20-1,SARDKGRGYNYGYT
TRBJ2-5,TRBV5-1,ASSLLPGQGTVETQY
TRBJ2-3,TRBV20-1,SARPELAGETDTQY
TRBJ2-7,TRBV11-1,ASSWDSLYEQY
TRBJ2-1,TRBV4-3,ASSQEASHHKEQF
TRBJ2-1,TRBV4-2,ASGRGLAGESPYNEQF
TRBJ2-5,TRBV5-1,ASRLGTAGETQY
TRBJ2-6,TRBV10-3,AISERSGANVLT
NA,TRBV3-1,ASNQGQGFNEQY
TRBJ2-3,TRBV6-5,ASRLGSTDTQY
NA,TRBV29-1,SVELRGQGDEQY
TRBJ2-3,TRBV4-1,ASSQRAFSDTQY
TRBJ2-5,TRBV9,ASSVSRGAPETQY
TRBJ2-1,TRBV5-1,ASSSPAREKGF
TRBJ1-3,TRBV12-3/TRBV12-4,ASTQAGPGNTIY
TRBJ2-1,TRBV21-1,ASSADHWGEQF
TRBJ2-1,TRBV15,ATSGRQTGEQF
TRBJ2-6,TRBV6-5,ASRDYGSGANVLT
TRBJ2-4,TRBV10-3,AITEESGNIQY
TRBJ2-7,TRBV5-1,ASSKTSGTAYEQY
TRBJ2-7,TRBV11-2,ASTRRSDEQY
TRBJ1-5,TRBV27,ASSLLGGGDQPQH
TRBJ2-1,TRBV7-2,ASGVSSSYNEQF
TRBJ2-2,TRBV4-3,ASSQDQGRAGELF
TRBJ2-7,TRBV28,ASSFHRLKVRTTEQY
TRBJ2-7,TRBV7-6,ASSGGQGAERNEQY
TRBJ1-1,TRBV14,ASSPLQGAFTEAF
TRBJ2-7,TRBV21-1,ASSNGRSSYEQY
TRBJ1-1,TRBV4-1,ASSLVRWQGERFFTEAF
TRBJ2-7,TRBV5-1,ASSSLSGATSYEQY
NA,TRBV15,ATSIQYTGEQY
TRBJ1-6,TRBV6-5,ASSTFAGTGFNSPLH
TRBJ1-4,TRBV2,ASNGVGANEKLF
TRBJ1-5,TRBV20-1,SAPKSRGGNQPQH
TRBJ2-3,TRBV21-1,ASSERGAGAEDTQY
TRBJ2-3,TRBV10-3,AISVSGIRTDTQY
TRBJ1-1,TRBV9,ASSGTGGLNTEAF
TRBJ1-4,TRBV7-9,AGSLADRGLRGEKLF
TRBJ2-5,TRBV20-1,SGRDYQETQY
TRBJ1-1,TRBV12-3/TRBV12-4,ASSFPGTNTEAF
TRBJ2-1,TRBV7-2,ASSSTGTSYFNEQF
TRBJ1-2,TRBV4-2,ASSQDNSPPT
TRBJ2-3,TRBV4-1,ASGQVGTGADTQY
TRBJ1-5,TRBV7-2,ASSIIASGGINQPQH
TRBJ2-3,TRBV11-3,ASSLNGGTDTQY